These 14 T cell receptor beta chains originate from one sample sequenced in a study of early T cells in non-severe SARS-CoV-2 infection (dated by TCRdb to the early 2020s). Libraries were built with 5' RACE. The sequencing machine was a NextSeq 500. The public reads were reprocessed in TCRdb via fastp at Q25 and MiXCR, keeping in-frame beta chains. One record per CDR3 amino acid sequence lists the most common genes and DNA. A total of 65,000 to 95,000 distinct CDR3 sequences appear in this sample, 8.5% to 10% of them only once. The top ten clones comprise about 4.8% of the sample. Material: whole blood. These receptors all come from an adult who was a healthcare worker with PCR-confirmed SARS-CoV-2 infection or an uninfected control (not recorded which).

The rearrangement joins TRBV27 to TRBJ2-7, with D tentatively TRBD1 or TRBD2 (5 bases each). Looked up from germline, CDR1 is MNHEY and CDR2 is SMNVEV (reference sequence). Trimming took off 4 bases at V and 5 bases at J, with 15 bases between the two ends. The CDR3 contains 14 residues. CDR3 in DNA: TGTGCCAGCAGTTCCGCCGGGACCAGGAACGAGCAGTACTTC. Translating it yields CASSSAGTRNEQYF.

Many counts were recorded for this clonotype. This chain joins TRBV28 and TRBJ2-3; D possibly uses TRBD1 or TRBD2 (5 bases each). Per the germline V gene, CDR1 is MDHEN and CDR2 is SYDVKM. The CDR3 extends over 16 amino acids. Trimming left V 6 bases short and J 1 base short, with 17 bases between. CDR3 residues: CASRPGTGRGTDTQYF. As DNA, the CDR3 is TGTGCCAGCAGGCCAGGGACGGGGCGCGGCACAGATACGCAGTATTTT.

This clonotype was detected ten times or more. The chain couples TRBV5-1 to TRBJ1-1; D is ambiguous. Germline CDR1 SGHRS, CDR2 YFSETQ. The CDR3 covers 11 residues. The V end was cut by 4 bases, the J end by 2 bases, with 3 bases between. The CDR3 sequence is CASSVNTEAFF. The CDR3 DNA is TGCGCCAGCAGCGTAAACACTGAAGCTTTCTTT.

This clonotype showed up many times. The chain employs TRBV20-1 and TRBJ2-7; 7 bases map to TRBD2. The CDR3 runs 15 residues. Per the germline V gene, CDR1 is DFQATT and CDR2 is SNEGSKA (reference sequence). With V trimmed by 3 bases and J by 1 base, 9 bases remained unmatched. For the CDR3, the DNA is TGCAGTGCTAGCACCGGGACTACGATATCCTACGAGCAGTACTTC. This translates into CSASTGTTISYEQYF.

This chain connects TRBV24-1 to TRBJ2-3; 7 bases fit TRBD1. This CDR3 is built from 18 residues. From germline, CDR1 is KGHDR and CDR2 SFDVKD. After removal of 9 bases from V and 2 bases from J, the junction contained 19 bases not matched to a gene. The CDR3 loop reads CATYRKNTGTDPTDTQYF. DNA of the CDR3: TGTGCCACCTATCGGAAGAACACCGGGACAGACCCCACAGATACGCAGTATTTT.

This clonotype has a count of ten or more. J is TRBJ2-5 and V is TRBV7-3; D call uncertain. There are 13 residues in the CDR3. CDR1 is SGHTA and CDR2 is FQGTGA in the germline V gene. V lost 2 bases and J 2 bases, leaving 6 bases between the germline ends. The CDR3 protein is CASSLSRQETQYF. The CDR3 DNA reads as TGTGCCAGCAGCTTATCCAGACAAGAGACCCAGTACTTC.

In its sample, this clonotype was seen many times. This sequence joins TRBV29-1 and TRBJ1-1; D is ambiguous. CDR1 is SQVTM, CDR2 ANQGSEA, per germline. The length of the CDR3 is 12 residues. V shed 7 bases and J shed 2 bases, with 11 bases lying between them. In DNA form, the CDR3 reads TGCAGCGCTAAGATTGGAAACACTGAAGCTTTCTTT. Its protein product is CSAKIGNTEAFF.

The rearrangement joins TRBV20-1 to TRBJ2-1; D is possibly TRBD1 (6 bases). Germline values: CDR1 DFQATT, CDR2 SNEGSKA (reference sequence). The CDR3 consists of 13 residues. V lost 6 bases, J lost 5 bases, and 14 bases lay in between. DNA for the CDR3: TGCAGTGCCACCTCAGGGGCTAACAATGAGCAGTTCTTC. It is translated as CSATSGANNEQFF.

This clonotype was seen a handful of times. The J gene is TRBJ2-1, the V gene TRBV10-3; D remains unclear. The CDR3 sequence is 13 residues long. V gave up 7 bases and J gave up 7 bases, with 14 bases separating them. Germline V gene sequence: CDR1 ENHRY, CDR2 SYGVKD. This CDR3 is CAITSVLGNEQFF. DNA for the CDR3: TGTGCCATCACCAGCGTCCTAGGTAATGAGCAGTTCTTC.

This clonotype was seen ten or more times. This chain links TRBV2 with TRBJ2-3; D is unresolved. Germline V gene data show CDR1 as SNHLY and CDR2 as FYNNEI. Trimming took 1 base from V and 1 from J, leaving 0 bases between them. The CDR3 covers 12 residues. Written as DNA, the CDR3 is TGTGCCAGCAGTGAAGGCACAGATACGCAGTATTTT. Translation: CASSEGTDTQYF. Complete variable domain (other parts from reference TRBV2 and TRBJ2-3): EPEVTQTPSHQVTQMGQEVILRCVPISNHLYFYWYRQILGQKVEFLVSFYNNEISEKSEIFDDQFSVERPDGSNFTLKIRSTKLEDSAMYFCASSEGTDTQYFGPGTRLTVL.

The count of this clonotype is one. The chain uses TRBV28 and TRBJ1-5; D is possibly TRBD1 (6 bases). The germline V gene encodes CDR1 MDHEN and CDR2 SYDVKM. CDR3 length equals 18 residues. The V gene lost 5 bases and the J gene lost 0 bases, with 20 bases spanning the gap. CDR3 DNA: TGTGCCAGCAGTCTACTTAACGGGGGCTGGTATAGCAATCAGCCCCAGCATTTT. Translating it yields CASSLLNGGWYSNQPQHF.

This chain joins TRBV10-3 and TRBJ2-6; possibly TRBD1 or TRBD2 for D (7 bases each). V lost 7 bases, J lost 2 bases, and 15 bases lay in between. Germline V gene sequence: CDR1 ENHRY, CDR2 SYGVKD. The CDR3 length is 16 residues. The CDR3 sequence: CAIKGQGGPGANVLTF. The CDR3 DNA reads as TGTGCCATCAAAGGCCAGGGGGGGCCTGGGGCCAACGTCCTGACTTTC.

Comment on this clonotype: This clone may be a read error of a much larger clone one base away. The rearrangement uses TRBV11-2 and TRBJ2-7; TRBD2 matches 14 bases. The ends lost 4 bases at V and 7 bases at J; junction bases unmatched: 6. Looked up from germline, CDR1 is SGHAT and CDR2 is FQNNGV. The CDR3 extends over 15 amino acids. Here the CDR3 DNA reads TGTGCCAGCAGCTGGGGGACTAGCGGGAGCAATGAGCAGTACTTC. Its protein is CASSWGTSGSNEQYF. Full variable domain (rest looked up from reference TRBV11-2 and TRBJ2-7): EAGVAQSPRYKIIEKRQSVAFWCNPISGHATLYWYQQILGQGPKLLIQFQNNGVVDDSQLPKDRFSAERLKGVDSTLKIQPAKLEDSAVYLCASSWGTSGSNEQYFGPGTRLTVT.

This clonotype turned up a few times. The CDR3 coding sequence is TGTGCCAGCAGCTCCGCGGTTGAAGCTTTCTTT. Translated: CASSSAVEAFF. The chain joins TRBV11-2 to TRBJ1-1; D ambiguous. The V gene's germline CDR1 is SGHAT and CDR2 FQNNGV. Trimming stripped 4 bases from V and 7 bases from J, with 7 bases between. This CDR3 has 11 residues.